The clone carrying this TCR beta chain occurred once. Antigen: not known. The sample is drawn from a study of cytotoxic CD8 clonotypes in ibrutinib-treated CLL. At the level of the study: Following treatment for a median around 11 months, range 6 to 36, response samples were then taken. The study's findings and limits: Sample timing was unmatched between remission and later-progressing patients; lymph nodes unstudied. Clonality, elevated at ibrutinib response, dropped back toward baseline at progression. T-cell clonality at baseline went above that of age-matched healthy donors and rose and fell with circulating CD8+ T-cell counts.

Profiled with immunoSEQ multiplex PCR; TCRdb holds only in-frame clones, not every one. The sample lists about 140,000 clones; 77% were seen once. After removal of 5 bases from V and 12 bases from J, the junction contained 6 bases not matched to a gene. Germline CDR1 SGHDT, CDR2 YYEEEE. The CDR3 runs 12 residues. Sample: PBMCs, taken after 12 months of ibrutinib treatment. The gene calls are TRBV5-6 and TRBJ1-1; 11 bases are shared with TRBD1. The receptor comes from a human donor with chronic lymphocytic leukemia. CDR3 in DNA: TGTGCCAGCAGGTGGGGACAGGGGGTGTCTTTCTTT. Translating it yields CASRWGQGVSFF.